This TCR beta chain stems from a study of blood T cell repertoires in COVID-19. Study-wide background: Acute and convalescent COVID-19 specimens originated in the United States, Italy and Spain. From T cells, B-cell-depleted T cells, or PBMCs came the material, which was cDNA or gDNA.

Original processing methods: Estimation of nucleated cell counts was performed using reference gene primer amplification. Here immunoSEQ multiplex PCR was the method, and the copy in TCRdb shows in-frame clones only, minus some. V, J and clone size derive from that table, while D and trimming were established from the DNA sequence. The table lists more than 150,000 clones, approximately 88% of them singletons. Germline V gives CDR1 SGHRS, CDR2 YFSETQ. The V end was cut by 2 bases, the J end by 3 bases, with 14 bases between. This CDR3 is built from 16 residues. Sequenced input: peripheral blood. This receptor was identified in a man aged 40-50 years with acute or convalescent COVID-19. This chain joins TRBV5-1 and TRBJ2-2, with D uncertain. CDR3 sequence: CASSFSATAYTGELFF. CDR3 coding DNA: TGCGCCAGCAGCTTTTCGGCAACAGCCTACACCGGGGAGCTGTTTTTT.